Listed below are T cell receptor beta chains from one sample, sequenced in a study of PD-1 blockade in mismatch repair-deficient tumors. Sequencing was performed with immunoSEQ multiplex PCR; in TCRdb, only in-frame clones are kept and a portion is missing. The sample lists around 33,000 clones, 65% to 85% occurring once. Sequenced here: PBMCs, sampled less than 7 weeks after starting pembrolizumab. The receptors were sampled from an adult with mismatch repair-deficient cancer. Both conserved end residues are part of each CDR3. The order of the fields is V gene, J gene, clone size, D gene, CDR3 DNA, CDR3 protein. D genes are given only for firm matches. Some rows mark clone size as missing; the rest say once, few, many or name a class of expanded clone.

v_call: TRBV5-4; j_call: TRBJ2-3; clone_size: -; d_call: TRBD2; cdr3_nt: TGTGCCAGCAGCGACTTGCGGGAGACGGCAGATACGCAGTATTTT; cdr3_aa: CASSDLRETADTQYF
v_call: TRBV19; j_call: TRBJ2-3; clone_size: -; d_call: TRBD2; cdr3_nt: TGTGCCAGTATCCGGGGACTAGCCGCGACAGATACGCAGTATTTT; cdr3_aa: CASIRGLAATDTQYF
v_call: TRBV10-2; j_call: TRBJ2-1; clone_size: -; d_call: TRBD2; cdr3_nt: TGCGCCACCCGACTAGCGGGAGGGGGTGAGCAGTTCTTC; cdr3_aa: CATRLAGGGEQFF
v_call: TRBV9; j_call: TRBJ1-3; clone_size: -; d_call: -; cdr3_nt: TGTGCCAGCAGCGTCAGAGGGTTCGGAGGAAACACCATATATTTT; cdr3_aa: CASSVRGFGGNTIYF
v_call: TRBV23-1; j_call: TRBJ1-5; clone_size: once; d_call: -; cdr3_nt: TGCGCCAGCATCCTCGGATTAGCAGGGAATCAGCCCCAGCATTTT; cdr3_aa: CASILGLAGNQPQHF
v_call: TRBV11-2; j_call: TRBJ2-7; clone_size: -; d_call: -; cdr3_nt: TGTGCCAGCAGCTTTAGTACTCTCTACGAGCAGTACTTC; cdr3_aa: CASSFSTLYEQYF
v_call: TRBV5-4; j_call: TRBJ2-7; clone_size: -; d_call: TRBD2; cdr3_nt: TGTGCCAGCAGCGGGGGGGGTTTAAACTACGAGCAGTACTTC; cdr3_aa: CASSGGGLNYEQYF
v_call: TRBV5-4; j_call: TRBJ1-2; clone_size: -; d_call: TRBD1; cdr3_nt: TGTGCCAGCAGCGTTGGGACAGGGCACTATGGCTACACCTTC; cdr3_aa: CASSVGTGHYGYTF
v_call: TRBV28; j_call: TRBJ2-5; clone_size: -; d_call: TRBD1; cdr3_nt: TGTGCCAGCAGTAAACGACAGGGGTTGGGGGAGACCCAGTACTTC; cdr3_aa: CASSKRQGLGETQYF
v_call: TRBV6-1; j_call: TRBJ2-7; clone_size: -; d_call: TRBD1; cdr3_nt: TGTGCCAGCAGTACCTCCGGGACAGGTTCCTACGAGCAGTACTTC; cdr3_aa: CASSTSGTGSYEQYF
v_call: TRBV6-4; j_call: TRBJ2-7; clone_size: -; d_call: TRBD2; cdr3_nt: TGTGCCAGCAGTGACTCCCAACCCGCCTCAACTAGCGTGCAAGAGCAGTACTTC; cdr3_aa: CASSDSQPASTSVQEQYF
v_call: TRBV7-3; j_call: TRBJ1-1; clone_size: -; d_call: -; cdr3_nt: TGTGCCAGCAGCCGGAGAGGCGCCCCTGAAGCTTTCTTT; cdr3_aa: CASSRRGAPEAFF
v_call: TRBV5-1; j_call: TRBJ1-3; clone_size: -; d_call: -; cdr3_nt: TGCGCCAGCAGCTTGACAGGGCTCGTCTCTGGAAACACCATATATTTT; cdr3_aa: CASSLTGLVSGNTIYF
v_call: TRBV11-3; j_call: TRBJ1-1; clone_size: once; d_call: -; cdr3_nt: TGTGCCAGCAGCCTCGGGGGGGACTCTGCCACTGAAGCTTTCTTT; cdr3_aa: CASSLGGDSATEAFF
v_call: TRBV29-1; j_call: TRBJ2-1; clone_size: -; d_call: TRBD1; cdr3_nt: TGCAGCGGAACCTCCGGGACAGGGGGCTCTGAGCAGTTCTTC; cdr3_aa: CSGTSGTGGSEQFF
v_call: TRBV7-2; j_call: TRBJ1-5; clone_size: -; d_call: -; cdr3_nt: TGTGCCAGCAGCCGACGGGGCAATCAGCCCCAGCATTTT; cdr3_aa: CASSRRGNQPQHF
v_call: TRBV10-3; j_call: TRBJ2-2; clone_size: -; d_call: -; cdr3_nt: TGTGCCATCGCCGAGGAGGGAGGTACAGTGGGGGAGCTGTTTTTT; cdr3_aa: CAIAEEGGTVGELFF
v_call: TRBV7-9; j_call: TRBJ2-5; clone_size: -; d_call: -; cdr3_nt: TGTGCCAGCAGCTTAGACAGGGTGCGGTACTTC; cdr3_aa: CASSLDRVRYF
v_call: TRBV6-6; j_call: TRBJ1-2; clone_size: -; d_call: TRBD1; cdr3_nt: TGTGCCAGCAGTTATACAGGGGAATATGGCTACACCTTC; cdr3_aa: CASSYTGEYGYTF
v_call: TRBV18; j_call: TRBJ2-3; clone_size: -; d_call: TRBD2; cdr3_nt: TGTGCCAGCTCACCCGCGACTTGGGAGGGCCAGGGCACAGATACGCAGTATTTT; cdr3_aa: CASSPATWEGQGTDTQYF
v_call: TRBV10-1; j_call: TRBJ2-2; clone_size: -; d_call: TRBD1; cdr3_nt: TGCGCCAGCAGTAAGGACAGGGAAAAGCCCGGGGAGCTGTTTTTT; cdr3_aa: CASSKDREKPGELFF
v_call: TRBV19; j_call: TRBJ1-2; clone_size: -; d_call: TRBD1; cdr3_nt: TGTGCCAGTAGTTTAAAAGCAGGGGGTTATGGCTACACCTTC; cdr3_aa: CASSLKAGGYGYTF
v_call: TRBV29-1; j_call: TRBJ2-1; clone_size: -; d_call: -; cdr3_nt: TGCAGCGTGGATTTGACAGGTTCCTACAATGAGCAGTTCTTC; cdr3_aa: CSVDLTGSYNEQFF
v_call: TRBV7-9; j_call: TRBJ2-1; clone_size: -; d_call: TRBD2; cdr3_nt: TGTGCCAGCAGCTTAAGTCTAGCGGGATCCTACAATGAGCAGTTCTTC; cdr3_aa: CASSLSLAGSYNEQFF
v_call: TRBV27; j_call: TRBJ1-1; clone_size: -; d_call: -; cdr3_nt: TGTGCCAGCAGTTCGTACAGACTAATGAACACTGAAGCTTTCTTT; cdr3_aa: CASSSYRLMNTEAFF
v_call: TRBV6-1; j_call: TRBJ2-1; clone_size: -; d_call: -; cdr3_nt: TGTGCCAGCAGTGAAGCGGGGGGGGCGGACAATGAGCAGTTCTTC; cdr3_aa: CASSEAGGADNEQFF
v_call: TRBV2; j_call: TRBJ2-3; clone_size: -; d_call: TRBD2; cdr3_nt: TGTGCCAGCAGTGAAGCAGGGGACTATCGCACAGATACGCAGTATTTT; cdr3_aa: CASSEAGDYRTDTQYF
v_call: TRBV18; j_call: TRBJ2-6; clone_size: -; d_call: TRBD1; cdr3_nt: TGTGCCAGCTCACCCGGGACAGGGTCGTCTGGGGCCAACGTCCTGACTTTC; cdr3_aa: CASSPGTGSSGANVLTF
v_call: TRBV9; j_call: TRBJ2-6; clone_size: -; d_call: -; cdr3_nt: TGTGCCAGCAGCGTAAGCCCTGGGGCCAACGTCCTGACTTTC; cdr3_aa: CASSVSPGANVLTF
v_call: TRBV28; j_call: TRBJ1-3; clone_size: -; d_call: TRBD1; cdr3_nt: TGTGCCAGCAGTTCCCTACGCGGCCGGGACAGGGAAACCCTCCACTCTGGAAACACCATATATTTT; cdr3_aa: CASSSLRGRDRETLHSGNTIYF
v_call: TRBV27; j_call: TRBJ1-5; clone_size: -; d_call: TRBD1; cdr3_nt: TGTGCCAGCACGGACAGGGCCTATAGCAATCAGCCCCAGCATTTT; cdr3_aa: CASTDRAYSNQPQHF
v_call: TRBV18; j_call: TRBJ1-1; clone_size: -; d_call: -; cdr3_nt: TGTGCCAGCTCACCACTTGAGGGCGTGAACACTGAAGCTTTCTTT; cdr3_aa: CASSPLEGVNTEAFF
v_call: TRBV5-1; j_call: TRBJ2-4; clone_size: -; d_call: TRBD1; cdr3_nt: TGCGCCAGCAGCGTAGGGGGCCTAAACATTCAGTACTTC; cdr3_aa: CASSVGGLNIQYF
v_call: TRBV10-3; j_call: TRBJ1-5; clone_size: -; d_call: TRBD1; cdr3_nt: TGTGCCATCAGTGATGGGACAGGGGAGTATCAGCCCCAGCATTTT; cdr3_aa: CAISDGTGEYQPQHF
v_call: TRBV9; j_call: TRBJ2-1; clone_size: -; d_call: TRBD1; cdr3_nt: TGTGCCAGCAGCGTCCGGGACAGGACGGCCAATGAGCAGTTCTTC; cdr3_aa: CASSVRDRTANEQFF
v_call: TRBV19; j_call: TRBJ2-1; clone_size: -; d_call: TRBD2; cdr3_nt: TGTGCCAGTAGTATCGGGACTAACAATGAGCAGTTCTTC; cdr3_aa: CASSIGTNNEQFF
v_call: TRBV5-1; j_call: TRBJ2-3; clone_size: once; d_call: TRBD2; cdr3_nt: TGCGCCAGCAGCTTGATGGCGGGAGGCGCAGATACGCAGTATTTT; cdr3_aa: CASSLMAGGADTQYF
v_call: TRBV19; j_call: TRBJ1-5; clone_size: -; d_call: TRBD1; cdr3_nt: TGTGCCAGTACCGTGACAGGGGGTGATACCCAGCATTTT; cdr3_aa: CASTVTGGDTQHF
v_call: TRBV4-2; j_call: TRBJ1-5; clone_size: -; d_call: TRBD1; cdr3_nt: TGTGCCAGCAGCCAAGGTCAGGGGGCGCGACAGCCCCAGCATTTT; cdr3_aa: CASSQGQGARQPQHF
v_call: TRBV7-2; j_call: TRBJ1-2; clone_size: -; d_call: -; cdr3_nt: TGTGCCAGCAGCAGTACGGGGGGCTATGGCTACACCTTC; cdr3_aa: CASSSTGGYGYTF
v_call: TRBV30; j_call: TRBJ2-2; clone_size: -; d_call: -; cdr3_nt: TGTGCCTGGAGTGTACGCGACACCGGGGAGCTGTTTTTT; cdr3_aa: CAWSVRDTGELFF
v_call: TRBV9; j_call: TRBJ2-5; clone_size: once; d_call: -; cdr3_nt: TGTGCCAGCAGCCGGGACATCCAAGAGACCCAGTACTTC; cdr3_aa: CASSRDIQETQYF
v_call: TRBV28; j_call: TRBJ2-1; clone_size: -; d_call: TRBD2; cdr3_nt: TGTGCCAGCAGTTTCCCGGGACTAAGCTTCAATGAGCAGTTCTTC; cdr3_aa: CASSFPGLSFNEQFF
v_call: TRBV28; j_call: TRBJ1-2; clone_size: -; d_call: -; cdr3_nt: TGTGCCAGCAGTTTACGGGGGGCTGGTGGCTACACCTTC; cdr3_aa: CASSLRGAGGYTF
v_call: TRBV30; j_call: TRBJ2-1; clone_size: -; d_call: TRBD2; cdr3_nt: TGTGCCTGGAGTGGAGCGGGATCCCAGTTCTTC; cdr3_aa: CAWSGAGSQFF
v_call: TRBV6-1; j_call: TRBJ1-5; clone_size: medium-sized; d_call: -; cdr3_nt: TGTGCCAGCAGTGAAACACATAATCAGCCCCAGCATTTT; cdr3_aa: CASSETHNQPQHF